This TCR beta chain is drawn from a study of blood T cell repertoires in COVID-19. Study-wide context: Researchers got acute and convalescent COVID-19 samples from the United States, Italy and Spain. The analysed material was cDNA or gDNA that came from T cells, B-cell-depleted T cells, or PBMCs.

Authors' processing steps: Nucleated cell number was recorded as an estimate derived from reference gene primer amplification. Using immunoSEQ multiplex PCR, the repertoire was profiled, and TCRdb retains in-frame clones only, with some absent. V, J and clone size reflect that table, while D and trimming were determined from the DNA. The sample contains approximately 100,000 clones, more than 80% of which appear only once. The germline V and J ends were trimmed by 2 bases and 3 bases, with 7 bases remaining between them. Germline V CDR1 and CDR2: SNHLY, FYNNEI. The CDR3 extends over 14 amino acids. The receptor was isolated from a human donor in a cohort sampled during active COVID-19. This chain links TRBV2 with TRBJ2-2, with D uncertain. Sequenced input: peripheral blood. The CDR3 spells CASSESVYTGELFF. The CDR3 region has the DNA TGTGCCAGCAGTGAATCGGTCTACACCGGGGAGCTGTTTTTT.